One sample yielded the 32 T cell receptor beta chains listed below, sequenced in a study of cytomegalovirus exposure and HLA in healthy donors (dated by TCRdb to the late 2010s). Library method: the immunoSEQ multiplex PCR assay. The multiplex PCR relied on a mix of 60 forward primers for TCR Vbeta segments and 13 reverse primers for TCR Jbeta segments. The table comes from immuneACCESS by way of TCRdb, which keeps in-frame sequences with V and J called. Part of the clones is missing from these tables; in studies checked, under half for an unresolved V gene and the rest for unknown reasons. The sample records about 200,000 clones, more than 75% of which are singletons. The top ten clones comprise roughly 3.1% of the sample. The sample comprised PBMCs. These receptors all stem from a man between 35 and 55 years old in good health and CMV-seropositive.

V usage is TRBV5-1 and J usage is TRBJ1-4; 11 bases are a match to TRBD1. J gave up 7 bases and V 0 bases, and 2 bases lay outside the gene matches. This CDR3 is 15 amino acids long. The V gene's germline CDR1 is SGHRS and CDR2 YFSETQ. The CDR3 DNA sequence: TGCGCCAGCAGCTTGGGCGGGACAGGGGGTGAAAAACTGTTTTTT. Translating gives CASSLGGTGGEKLFF.

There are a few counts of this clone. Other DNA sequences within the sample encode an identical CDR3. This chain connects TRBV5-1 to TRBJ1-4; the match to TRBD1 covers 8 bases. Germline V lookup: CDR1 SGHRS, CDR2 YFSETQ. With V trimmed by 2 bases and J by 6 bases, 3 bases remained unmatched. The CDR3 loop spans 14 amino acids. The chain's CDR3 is CASSLDRGDEKLFF. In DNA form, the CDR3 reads TGCGCCAGCAGCTTAGACAGGGGAGATGAAAAACTGTTTTTT.

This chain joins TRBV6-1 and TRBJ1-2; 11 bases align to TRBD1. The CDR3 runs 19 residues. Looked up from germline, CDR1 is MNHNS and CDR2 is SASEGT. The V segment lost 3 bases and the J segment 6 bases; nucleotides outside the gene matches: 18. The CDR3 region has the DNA TGTGCCAGCAGTGACCCCTGGACAGGGGGCTTGTTTAAGACCGATGGCTACACCTTC. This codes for CASSDPWTGGLFKTDGYTF.

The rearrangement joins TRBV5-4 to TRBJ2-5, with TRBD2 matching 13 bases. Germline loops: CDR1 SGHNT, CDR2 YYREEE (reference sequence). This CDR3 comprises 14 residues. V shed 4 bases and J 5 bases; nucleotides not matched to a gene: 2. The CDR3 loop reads CASSQGLAGETQYF. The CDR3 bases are TGTGCCAGCAGCCAGGGACTAGCGGGGGAGACCCAGTACTTC.

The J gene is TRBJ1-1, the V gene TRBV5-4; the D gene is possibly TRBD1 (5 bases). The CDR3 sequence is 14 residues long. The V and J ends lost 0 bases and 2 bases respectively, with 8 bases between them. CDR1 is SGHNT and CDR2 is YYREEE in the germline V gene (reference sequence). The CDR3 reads CASSLGGPNTEAFF. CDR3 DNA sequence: TGTGCCAGCAGCTTGGGGGGCCCCAACACTGAAGCTTTCTTT.

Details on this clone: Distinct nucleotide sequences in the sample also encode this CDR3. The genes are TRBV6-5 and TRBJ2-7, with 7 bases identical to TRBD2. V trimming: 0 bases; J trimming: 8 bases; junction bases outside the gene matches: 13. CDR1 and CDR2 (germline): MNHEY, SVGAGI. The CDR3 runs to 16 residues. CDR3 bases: TGTGCCAGCAGTTACTCACCCGGGGGGATGGGAAGCCAGCAGTACTTC. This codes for CASSYSPGGMGSQQYF.

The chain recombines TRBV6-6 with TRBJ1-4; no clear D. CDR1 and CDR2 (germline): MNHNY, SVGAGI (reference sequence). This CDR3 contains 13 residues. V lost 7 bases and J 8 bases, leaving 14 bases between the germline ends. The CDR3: CASTPAEEEKLFF. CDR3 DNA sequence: TGTGCCAGCACCCCAGCGGAAGAAGAAAAACTGTTTTTT.

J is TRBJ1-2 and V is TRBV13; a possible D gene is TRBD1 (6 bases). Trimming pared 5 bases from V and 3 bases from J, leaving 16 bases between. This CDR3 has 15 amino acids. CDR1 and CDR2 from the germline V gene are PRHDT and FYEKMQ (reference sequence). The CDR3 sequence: CASSPPSGGYYGYTF. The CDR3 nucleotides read TGTGCCAGCAGCCCCCCCTCGGGGGGCTACTATGGCTACACCTTC. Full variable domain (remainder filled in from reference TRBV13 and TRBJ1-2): AAGVIQSPRHLIKEKRETATLKCYPIPRHDTVYWYQQGPGQDPQFLISFYEKMQSDKGSIPDRFSAQQFSDYHSELNMSSLELGDSALYFCASSPPSGGYYGYTFGSGTRLTVV.

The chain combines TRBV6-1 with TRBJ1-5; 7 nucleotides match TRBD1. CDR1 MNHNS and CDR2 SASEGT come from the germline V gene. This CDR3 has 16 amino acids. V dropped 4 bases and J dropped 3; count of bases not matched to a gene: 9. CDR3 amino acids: CASSGQGQLLNQPQHF. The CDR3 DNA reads TGTGCCAGCAGTGGCCAGGGACAGCTGCTCAATCAGCCCCAGCATTTT.

CDR3 protein: CASSQVGQNTEAFF. In DNA, the CDR3 is TGTGCCAGCAGCCAAGTTGGACAGAACACTGAAGCTTTCTTT. The chain recombines TRBV4-2 with TRBJ1-1; D is perhaps TRBD1 (5 bases). V was pared by 1 base and J by 1 base, with 7 bases between. Germline CDR1 LGHNA, CDR2 YNFKEQ. The CDR3 covers 14 residues.

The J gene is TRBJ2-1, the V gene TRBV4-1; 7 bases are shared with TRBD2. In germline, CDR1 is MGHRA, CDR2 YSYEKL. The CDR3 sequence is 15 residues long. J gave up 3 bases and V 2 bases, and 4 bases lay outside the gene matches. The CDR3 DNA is TGCGCCAGCAGCCAACAGCGGGAAGGCTACAATGAGCAGTTCTTC. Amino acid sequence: CASSQQREGYNEQFF.

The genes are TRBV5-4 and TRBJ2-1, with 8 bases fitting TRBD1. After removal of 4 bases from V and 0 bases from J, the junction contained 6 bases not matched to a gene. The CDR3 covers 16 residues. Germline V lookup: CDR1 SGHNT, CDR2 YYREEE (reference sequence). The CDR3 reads CASSPEGQVSYNEQFF. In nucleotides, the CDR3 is TGTGCCAGCAGCCCAGAGGGACAGGTCTCCTACAATGAGCAGTTCTTC.

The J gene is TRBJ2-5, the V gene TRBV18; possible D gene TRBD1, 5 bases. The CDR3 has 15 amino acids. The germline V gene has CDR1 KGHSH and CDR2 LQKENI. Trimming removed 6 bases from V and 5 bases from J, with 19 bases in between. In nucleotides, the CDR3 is TGTGCCAGCTCCCGAATGGCAGGGCTGTTGGAGACCCAGTACTTC. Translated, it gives CASSRMAGLLETQYF.

CDR3 in amino acids: CASSTGYEQFF. Here the CDR3 DNA reads TGTGCCAGCAGCACAGGGTATGAGCAGTTCTTC. The rearrangement links TRBV7-9 to TRBJ2-1; a possible D gene is TRBD1 (6 bases). Germline V CDR1 and CDR2: SEHNR, FQNEAQ (reference sequence). The V and J ends lost 5 bases and 8 bases respectively, with 7 bases between them. The CDR3 totals 11 residues.

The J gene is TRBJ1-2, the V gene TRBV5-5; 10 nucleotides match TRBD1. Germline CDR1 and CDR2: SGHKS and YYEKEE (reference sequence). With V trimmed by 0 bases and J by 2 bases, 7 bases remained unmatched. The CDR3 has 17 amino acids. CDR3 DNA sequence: TGTGCCAGCAGCTTGGGGGGACAGGGGTTGACGAACTATGGCTACACCTTC. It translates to CASSLGGQGLTNYGYTF.

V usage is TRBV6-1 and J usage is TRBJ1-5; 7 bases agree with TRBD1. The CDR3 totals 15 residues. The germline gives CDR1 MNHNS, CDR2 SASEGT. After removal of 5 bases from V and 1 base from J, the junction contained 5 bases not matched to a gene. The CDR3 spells CASSSLDRSNQPQHF. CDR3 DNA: TGTGCCAGCAGTTCCTTGGACAGGAGCAATCAGCCCCAGCATTTT.

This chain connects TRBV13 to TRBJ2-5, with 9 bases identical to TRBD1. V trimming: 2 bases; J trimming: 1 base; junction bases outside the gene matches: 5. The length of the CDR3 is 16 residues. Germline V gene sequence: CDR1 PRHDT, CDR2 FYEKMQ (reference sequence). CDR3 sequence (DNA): TGTGCCAGCAGCTTAAAGGGACAGGGTGTCCAAGAGACCCAGTACTTC. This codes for CASSLKGQGVQETQYF.

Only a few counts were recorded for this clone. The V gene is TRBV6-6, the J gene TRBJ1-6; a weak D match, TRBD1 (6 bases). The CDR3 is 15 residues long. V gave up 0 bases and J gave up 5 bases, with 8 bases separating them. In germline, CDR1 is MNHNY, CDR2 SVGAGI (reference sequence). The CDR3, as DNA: TGTGCCAGCAGTTACTCGACAGGAGATAATTCACCCCTCCACTTT. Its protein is CASSYSTGDNSPLHF.

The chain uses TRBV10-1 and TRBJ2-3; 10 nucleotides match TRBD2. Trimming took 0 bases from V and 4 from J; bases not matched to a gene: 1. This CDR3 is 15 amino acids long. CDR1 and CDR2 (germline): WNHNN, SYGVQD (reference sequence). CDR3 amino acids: CASSESSGGPDTQYF. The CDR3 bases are TGCGCCAGCAGTGAGTCTAGCGGGGGGCCAGATACGCAGTATTTT.

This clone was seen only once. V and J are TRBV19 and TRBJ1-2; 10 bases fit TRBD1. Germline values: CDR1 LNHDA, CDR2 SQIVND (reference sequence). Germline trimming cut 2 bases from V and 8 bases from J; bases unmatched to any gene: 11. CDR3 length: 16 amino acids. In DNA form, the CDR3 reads TGTGCCAGTAGTATACGAAGAAAGGACAGGGGGGACGGCTACACCTTC. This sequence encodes CASSIRRKDRGDGYTF.

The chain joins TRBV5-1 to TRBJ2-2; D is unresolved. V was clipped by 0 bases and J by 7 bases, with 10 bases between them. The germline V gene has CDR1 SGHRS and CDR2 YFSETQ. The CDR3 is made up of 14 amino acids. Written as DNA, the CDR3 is TGCGCCAGCAGCTTGGTTCAGTTTATCGGGGAGCTGTTTTTT. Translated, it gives CASSLVQFIGELFF.

CDR3 nucleotides: TGCGCCAGCAGCTTCACAGGGTCCTATGCAACTAATGAAAAACTGTTTTTT. Encoded protein: CASSFTGSYATNEKLFF. This chain uses TRBV5-1 with TRBJ1-4, with a tentative D call TRBD1 (6 bases). This CDR3 region has 17 residues. V was cut by 2 bases and J by 0 bases, with 14 bases left in between. Germline values: CDR1 SGHRS, CDR2 YFSETQ.

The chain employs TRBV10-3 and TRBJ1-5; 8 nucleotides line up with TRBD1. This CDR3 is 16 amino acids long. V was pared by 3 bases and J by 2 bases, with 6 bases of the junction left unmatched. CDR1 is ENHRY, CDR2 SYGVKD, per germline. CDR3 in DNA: TGTGCCATCAGTGAAGGGGAGACAGGGGGCAATCAGCCCCAGCATTTT. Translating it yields CAISEGETGGNQPQHF.

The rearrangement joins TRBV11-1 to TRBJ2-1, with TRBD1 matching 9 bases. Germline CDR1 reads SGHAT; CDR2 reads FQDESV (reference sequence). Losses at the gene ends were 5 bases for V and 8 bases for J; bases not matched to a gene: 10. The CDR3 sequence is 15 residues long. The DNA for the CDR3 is TGTGCCAGCAGCCACCGGGACAGGGTTAGGGATGAGCAGTTCTTC. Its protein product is CASSHRDRVRDEQFF.

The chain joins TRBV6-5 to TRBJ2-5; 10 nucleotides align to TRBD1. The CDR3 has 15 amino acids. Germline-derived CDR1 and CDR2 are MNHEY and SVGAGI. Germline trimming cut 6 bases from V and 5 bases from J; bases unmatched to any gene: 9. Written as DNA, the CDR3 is TGTGCCAGCAGGAGACAGGGGGCTAGTCAGGAGACCCAGTACTTC. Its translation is CASRRQGASQETQYF.

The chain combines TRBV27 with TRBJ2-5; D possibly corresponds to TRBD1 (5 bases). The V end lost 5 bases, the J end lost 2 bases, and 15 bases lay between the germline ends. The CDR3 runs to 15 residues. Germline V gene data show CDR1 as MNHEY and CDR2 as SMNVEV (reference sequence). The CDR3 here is CASSGMQGRQETQYF. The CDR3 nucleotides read TGTGCCAGCAGTGGAATGCAGGGTCGGCAAGAGACCCAGTACTTC.

The CDR3 region is CASSPAVWGQGLYGYTF. DNA of the CDR3: TGTGCCAGCTCACCCGCCGTCTGGGGACAGGGACTCTATGGCTACACCTTC. The V and J genes are TRBV18 and TRBJ1-2, with 9 bases matching TRBD1. V gave up 3 bases and J gave up 4 bases; unmatched junction bases: 12. Germline CDR1 KGHSH, CDR2 LQKENI. The CDR3 is made up of 17 amino acids.

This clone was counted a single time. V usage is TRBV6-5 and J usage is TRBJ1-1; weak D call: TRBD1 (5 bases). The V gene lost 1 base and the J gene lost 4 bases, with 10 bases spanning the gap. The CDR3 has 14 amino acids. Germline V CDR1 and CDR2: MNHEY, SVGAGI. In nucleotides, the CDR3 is TGTGCCAGCAGTTACTACGGGACTCCCACTGAAGCTTTCTTT. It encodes CASSYYGTPTEAFF.

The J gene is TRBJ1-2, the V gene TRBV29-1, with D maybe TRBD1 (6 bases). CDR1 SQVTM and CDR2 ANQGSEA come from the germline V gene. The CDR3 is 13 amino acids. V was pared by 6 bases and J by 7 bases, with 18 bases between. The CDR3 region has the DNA TGCAGCGTCAACCTGTGGGCAGGGGCTGGCTACACCTTC. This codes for CSVNLWAGAGYTF.

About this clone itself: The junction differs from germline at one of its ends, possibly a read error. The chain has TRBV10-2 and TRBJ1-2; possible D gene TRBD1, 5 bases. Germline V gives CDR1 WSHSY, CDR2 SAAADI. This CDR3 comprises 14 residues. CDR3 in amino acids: CASSEAGGDYRYTF. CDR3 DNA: TGCGCCAGCAGTGAGGCGGGAGGGGACTATCGCTACACCTTC.

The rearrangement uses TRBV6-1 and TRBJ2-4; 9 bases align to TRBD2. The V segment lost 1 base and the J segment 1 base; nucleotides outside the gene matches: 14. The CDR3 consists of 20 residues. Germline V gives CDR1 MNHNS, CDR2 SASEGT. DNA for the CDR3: TGTGCCAGCAGTGAAGTGAGGCTAGCGGGAAAAGGGAGGGCCAAAAACATTCAGTACTTC. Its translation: CASSEVRLAGKGRAKNIQYF.

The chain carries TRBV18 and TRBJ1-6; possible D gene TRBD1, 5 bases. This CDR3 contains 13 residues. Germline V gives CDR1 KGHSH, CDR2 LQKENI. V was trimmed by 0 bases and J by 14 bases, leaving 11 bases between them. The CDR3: CASSPPAGLSLHF. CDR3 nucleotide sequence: TGTGCCAGCTCACCACCGGCAGGGCTATCCCTCCACTTT. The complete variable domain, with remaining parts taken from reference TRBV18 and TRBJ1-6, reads NAGVMQNPRHLVRRRGQEARLRCSPMKGHSHVYWYRQLPEEGLKFMVYLQKENIIDESGMPKERFSAEFPKEGPSILRIQQVVRGDSAAYFCASSPPAGLSLHFGNGTRLTVT.